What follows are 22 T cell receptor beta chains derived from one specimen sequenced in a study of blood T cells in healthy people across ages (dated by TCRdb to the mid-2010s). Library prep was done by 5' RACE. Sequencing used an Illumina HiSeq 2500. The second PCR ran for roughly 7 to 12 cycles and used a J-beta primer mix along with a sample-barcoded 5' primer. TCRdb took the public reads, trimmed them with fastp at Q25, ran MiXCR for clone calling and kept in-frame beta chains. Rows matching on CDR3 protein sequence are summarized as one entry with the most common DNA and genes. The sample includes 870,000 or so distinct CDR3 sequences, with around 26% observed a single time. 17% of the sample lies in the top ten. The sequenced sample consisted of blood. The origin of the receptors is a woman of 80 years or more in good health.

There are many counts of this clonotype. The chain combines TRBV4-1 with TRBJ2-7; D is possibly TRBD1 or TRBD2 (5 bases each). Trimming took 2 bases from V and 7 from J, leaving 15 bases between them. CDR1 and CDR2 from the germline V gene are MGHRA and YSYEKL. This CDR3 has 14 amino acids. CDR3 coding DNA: TGCGCCAGCAGCCAACTCGGGGCTGTAAGTGAGCAGTACTTC. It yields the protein CASSQLGAVSEQYF.

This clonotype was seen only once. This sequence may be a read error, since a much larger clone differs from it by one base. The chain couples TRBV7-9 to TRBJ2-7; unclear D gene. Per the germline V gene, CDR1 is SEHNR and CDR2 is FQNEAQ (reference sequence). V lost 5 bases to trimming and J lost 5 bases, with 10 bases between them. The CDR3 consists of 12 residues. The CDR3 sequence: CASSPLPDEQYF. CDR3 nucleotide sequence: TGTGCCAGCAGCCCGCTCCCGGACGAGCAGTACTTC. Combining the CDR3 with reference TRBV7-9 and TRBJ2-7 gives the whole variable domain DTGVSQNPRHKITKRGQNVTFRCDPISEHNRLYWYRQTLGQGPEFLTYFQNEAQLEKSRLLSDRFSAERPKGSFSTLEIQRTEQGDSAMYLCASSPLPDEQYFGPGTRLTVT.

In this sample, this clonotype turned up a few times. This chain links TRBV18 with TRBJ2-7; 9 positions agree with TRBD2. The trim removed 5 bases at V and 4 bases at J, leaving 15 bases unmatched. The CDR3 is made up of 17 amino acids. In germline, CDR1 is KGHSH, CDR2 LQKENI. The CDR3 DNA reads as TGTGCCAGCTCAAGTCTCCCGGCGGGGGGGCCTAGTTACGAGCAGTACTTC. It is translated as CASSSLPAGGPSYEQYF.

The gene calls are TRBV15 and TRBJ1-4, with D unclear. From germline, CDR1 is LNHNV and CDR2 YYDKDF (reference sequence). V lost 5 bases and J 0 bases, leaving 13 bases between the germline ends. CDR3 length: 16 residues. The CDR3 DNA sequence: TGTGCCACCAGCCCCAGGTATGGGGCAACTAATGAAAAACTGTTTTTT. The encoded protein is CATSPRYGATNEKLFF.

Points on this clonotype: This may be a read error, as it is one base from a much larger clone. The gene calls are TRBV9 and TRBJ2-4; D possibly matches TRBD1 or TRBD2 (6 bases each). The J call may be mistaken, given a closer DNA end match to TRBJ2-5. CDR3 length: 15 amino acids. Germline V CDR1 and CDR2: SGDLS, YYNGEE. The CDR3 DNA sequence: TGTGTCAGCAGCTCACGGGGGCGGTTGTCCGAGACCCAGTACTTC. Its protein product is CVSSSRGRLSETQYF.

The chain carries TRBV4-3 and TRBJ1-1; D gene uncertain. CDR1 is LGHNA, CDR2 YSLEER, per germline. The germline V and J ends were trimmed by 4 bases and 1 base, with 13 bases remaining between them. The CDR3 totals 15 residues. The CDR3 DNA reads TGCGCCAGCAGCCCCATGAGGCTTCAGAACACTGAAGCTTTCTTT. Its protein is CASSPMRLQNTEAFF.

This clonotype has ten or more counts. The CDR3 here is CAIKGTGPQETQYF. The CDR3 DNA reads as TGTGCCATCAAGGGGACAGGGCCTCAAGAGACCCAGTACTTC. The V and J genes are TRBV10-3 and TRBJ2-5, with 9 bases matching TRBD1. This CDR3 has 14 amino acids. From germline, CDR1 is ENHRY and CDR2 SYGVKD. V gave up 7 bases and J gave up 2 bases; unmatched junction bases: 5.

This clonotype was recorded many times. CDR3 sequence: CSAPAGGYGIGETQYF. The DNA for the CDR3 is TGCAGTGCCCCCGCGGGGGGGTATGGGATCGGAGAGACCCAGTACTTC. The rearrangement joins TRBV20-1 to TRBJ2-5; TRBD2 agrees at 9 bases. Trimming took 6 bases from V and 4 from J; bases not matched to a gene: 15. The CDR3 length is 16 residues. Germline assignment: CDR1 DFQATT and CDR2 SNEGSKA (reference sequence).

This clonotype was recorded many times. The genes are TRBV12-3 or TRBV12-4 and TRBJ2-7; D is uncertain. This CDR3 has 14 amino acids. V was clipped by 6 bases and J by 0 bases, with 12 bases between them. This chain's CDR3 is CASSFKGSSYEQYF. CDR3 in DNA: TGTGCCAGCAGCTTTAAGGGAAGCTCCTACGAGCAGTACTTC.

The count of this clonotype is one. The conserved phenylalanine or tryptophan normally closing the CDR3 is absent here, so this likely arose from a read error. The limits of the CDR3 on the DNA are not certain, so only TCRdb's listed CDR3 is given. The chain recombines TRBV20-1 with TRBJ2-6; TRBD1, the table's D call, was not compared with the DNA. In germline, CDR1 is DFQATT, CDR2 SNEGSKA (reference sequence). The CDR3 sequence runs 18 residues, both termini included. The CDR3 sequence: CSARGRFGGFSGANVPTC.

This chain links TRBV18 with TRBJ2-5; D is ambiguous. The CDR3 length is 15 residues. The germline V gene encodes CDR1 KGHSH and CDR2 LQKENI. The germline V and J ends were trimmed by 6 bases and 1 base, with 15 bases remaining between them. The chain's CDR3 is CASSPRASVQETQYF. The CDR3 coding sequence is TGTGCCAGCTCCCCAAGGGCGAGCGTCCAAGAGACCCAGTACTTC.

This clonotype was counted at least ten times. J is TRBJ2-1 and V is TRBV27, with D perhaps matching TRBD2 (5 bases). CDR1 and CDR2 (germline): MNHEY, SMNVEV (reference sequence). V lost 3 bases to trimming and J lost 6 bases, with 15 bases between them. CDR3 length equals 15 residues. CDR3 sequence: CASSFRATRGNEQFF. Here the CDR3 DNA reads TGTGCCAGCAGTTTTAGGGCAACTCGGGGCAATGAGCAGTTCTTC.

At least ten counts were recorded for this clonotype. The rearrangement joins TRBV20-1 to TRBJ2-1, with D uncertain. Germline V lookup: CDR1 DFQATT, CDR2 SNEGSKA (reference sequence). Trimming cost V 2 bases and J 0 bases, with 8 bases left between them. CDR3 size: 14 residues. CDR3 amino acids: CSARSRSSYNEQFF. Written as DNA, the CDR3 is TGCAGTGCTAGATCCCGGAGCTCCTACAATGAGCAGTTCTTC.

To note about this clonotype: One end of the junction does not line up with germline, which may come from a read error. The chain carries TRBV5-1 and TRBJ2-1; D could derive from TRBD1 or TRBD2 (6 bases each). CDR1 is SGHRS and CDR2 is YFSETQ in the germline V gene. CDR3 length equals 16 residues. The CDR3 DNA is TGCGCCAGCAGCTTGGAGACGGGGGCGAAGTACAATGGGCAGTTCTTC. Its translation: CASSLETGAKYNGQFF.

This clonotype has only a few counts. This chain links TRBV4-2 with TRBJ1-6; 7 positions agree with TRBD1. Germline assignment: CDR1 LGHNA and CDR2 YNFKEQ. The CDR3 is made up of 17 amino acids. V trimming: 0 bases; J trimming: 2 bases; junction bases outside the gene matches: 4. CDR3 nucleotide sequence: TGTGCCAGCAGCCAAGAAGGGGGCGGCGCCTATAATTCACCCCTCCACTTT. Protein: CASSQEGGGAYNSPLHF.

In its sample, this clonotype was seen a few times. The CDR3 sequence is CASSPVGGRTDTQYF. Here the CDR3 DNA reads TGTGCCAGCTCACCTGTCGGGGGGCGAACAGATACGCAGTATTTT. The V gene is TRBV18, the J gene TRBJ2-3; tentative D call: TRBD2 (7 bases). V gave up 3 bases and J gave up 3 bases, with 13 bases separating them. Germline CDR1 reads KGHSH; CDR2 reads LQKENI. This CDR3 comprises 15 residues.

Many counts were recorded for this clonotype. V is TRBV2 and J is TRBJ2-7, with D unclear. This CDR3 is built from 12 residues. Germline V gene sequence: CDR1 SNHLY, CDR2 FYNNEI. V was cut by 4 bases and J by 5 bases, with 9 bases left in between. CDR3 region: CASSVIRDEQYF. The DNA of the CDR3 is TGTGCCAGCAGTGTTATCCGGGACGAGCAGTACTTC.

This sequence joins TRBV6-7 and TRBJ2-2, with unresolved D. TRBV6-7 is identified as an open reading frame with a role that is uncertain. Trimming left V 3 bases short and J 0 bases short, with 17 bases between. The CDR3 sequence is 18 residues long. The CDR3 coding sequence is TGTGCCAGCAGTTATATGGGCTTAGTGGGTGCGAACACCGGGGAGCTGTTTTTT. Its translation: CASSYMGLVGANTGELFF.

The CDR3 spells CARQGQGVTRNEQYF. As DNA, the CDR3 is TGTGCCAGACAGGGACAGGGAGTTACACGCAACGAGCAGTACTTC. The chain couples TRBV2 to TRBJ2-7, with 9 bases that match TRBD1. Germline V gene data show CDR1 as SNHLY and CDR2 as FYNNEI. V was clipped by 9 bases and J by 5 bases; unmatched bases: 14. CDR3 length: 15 residues.

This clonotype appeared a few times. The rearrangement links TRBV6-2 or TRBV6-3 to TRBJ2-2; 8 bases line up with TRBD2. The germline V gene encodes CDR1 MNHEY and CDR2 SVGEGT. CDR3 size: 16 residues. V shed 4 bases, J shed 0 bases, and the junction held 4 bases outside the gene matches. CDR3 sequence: CASSFAGGANTGELFF. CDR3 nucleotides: TGTGCCAGCAGTTTCGCCGGGGGGGCGAACACCGGGGAGCTGTTTTTT.

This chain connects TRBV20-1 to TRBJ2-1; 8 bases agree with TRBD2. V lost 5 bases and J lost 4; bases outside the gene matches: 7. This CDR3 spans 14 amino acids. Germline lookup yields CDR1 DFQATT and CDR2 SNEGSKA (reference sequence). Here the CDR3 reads CSARVAGPYNEQFF. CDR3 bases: TGCAGTGCTCGAGTAGCGGGGCCTTACAATGAGCAGTTCTTC.

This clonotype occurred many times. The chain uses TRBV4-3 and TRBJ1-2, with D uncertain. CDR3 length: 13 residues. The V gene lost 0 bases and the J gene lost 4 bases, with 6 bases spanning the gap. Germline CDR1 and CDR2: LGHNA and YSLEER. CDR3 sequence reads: CASSQDQRYGYTF. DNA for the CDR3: TGCGCCAGCAGCCAAGACCAGCGCTATGGCTACACCTTC.